The 28 T cell receptor beta chains in this list originate from one sample, sequenced in a study of blood T cell repertoires in COVID-19. Clones were sequenced by immunoSEQ multiplex PCR, and TCRdb holds only the in-frame ones, with some missing. The table includes approximately 300,000 clones, roughly nine tenths detected once. Sequencing was carried out using PBMCs or T cells enriched from blood (not recorded which). The receptor set was obtained from a man aged 60 to 75 who had recovered from COVID-19.

The chain is built from TRBV7-8 and TRBJ2-7; tentatively, D is TRBD1 (5 bases). The CDR3 has 16 amino acids. The germline gives CDR1 SGHVS, CDR2 FQNEAQ. Trimming took 1 base from V and 3 from J, leaving 16 bases between them. The CDR3 sequence: CASSLVPSAGRYEQYF. The CDR3 nucleotides are TGTGCCAGCAGCTTAGTGCCCTCGGCAGGGCGCTACGAGCAGTACTTC.

This chain uses TRBV28 with TRBJ1-5, with 8 bases identical to TRBD1. The V and J ends lost 8 bases and 6 bases, in that order; junction bases with no gene match: 9. Germline V gene data show CDR1 as MDHEN and CDR2 as SYDVKM. The CDR3 runs 14 residues. CDR3 amino acids: CASFFQGASQPQHF. Written as DNA, the CDR3 is TGTGCCAGCTTCTTTCAGGGGGCAAGTCAGCCCCAGCATTTT.

This rearrangement joins TRBV19 to TRBJ1-5; 10 positions agree with TRBD1. This CDR3 has 16 amino acids. CDR1 is LNHDA and CDR2 is SQIVND in the germline V gene (reference sequence). The J segment lost 4 bases and the V segment lost 6 bases, leaving 9 bases of the junction unmatched. The CDR3 region is CASSPGQGFGNQPQHF. The CDR3 nucleotides are TGTGCCAGTAGCCCGGGACAGGGGTTTGGAAATCAGCCCCAGCATTTT.

This chain's CDR3 is CASSLDRDQPQHF. CDR3 DNA: TGTGCCAGCAGCTTGGACAGGGATCAGCCCCAGCATTTT. This chain links TRBV5-4 with TRBJ1-5, with D possibly being TRBD1 (6 bases). Germline V CDR1 and CDR2: SGHNT, YYREEE (reference sequence). CDR3 length: 13 amino acids. Trimming stripped 0 bases from V and 5 bases from J, with 6 bases between.

The chain recombines TRBV12-5 with TRBJ2-1, with D perhaps TRBD1 (5 bases). The CDR3 consists of 14 residues. CDR1 is LGHNT and CDR2 is FRNRAP in the germline V gene. The V end was cut by 1 base, the J end by 8 bases, with 12 bases between. The chain's CDR3 is CASGLEGRKDEQFF. The CDR3 DNA is TGTGCTAGTGGTTTGGAGGGGCGTAAGGATGAGCAGTTCTTC.

The chain has TRBV27 and TRBJ2-1; 8 bases fit TRBD2. The CDR3 contains 15 residues. CDR1 is MNHEY, CDR2 SMNVEV, per germline (reference sequence). V was pared by 5 bases and J by 6 bases, with 9 bases of the junction left unmatched. The CDR3: CASSPGTRTLNEQFF. DNA for the CDR3: TGTGCCAGCAGTCCCGGGACTAGGACCCTCAATGAGCAGTTCTTC.

The V and J genes are TRBV19 and TRBJ1-2; D is unclear. The germline V and J ends were trimmed by 3 bases and 3 bases, with 17 bases remaining between them. Per the germline V gene, CDR1 is LNHDA and CDR2 is SQIVND (reference sequence). The CDR3 length is 16 residues. The CDR3 is CASSISLWPADYGYTF. CDR3 bases: TGTGCCAGTAGTATCTCGCTCTGGCCGGCGGACTATGGCTACACCTTC. Full variable domain (remainder filled in from reference TRBV19 and TRBJ1-2): DGGITQSPKYLFRKEGQNVTLSCEQNLNHDAMYWYRQDPGQGLRLIYYSQIVNDFQKGDIAEGYSVSREKKESFPLTVTSAQKNPTAFYLCASSISLWPADYGYTFGSGTRLTVV.

The chain is built from TRBV7-9 and TRBJ1-5, with D possibly matching TRBD1 (6 bases). From germline, CDR1 is SEHNR and CDR2 FQNEAQ (reference sequence). V was pared by 1 base and J by 4 bases, with 17 bases between. This CDR3 has 17 residues. The CDR3 sequence is CASSLGTGSGWNQPQHF. Written as DNA, the CDR3 is TGTGCCAGCAGCTTAGGCACAGGGAGTGGGTGGAATCAGCCCCAGCATTTT.

The chain is built from TRBV4-2 and TRBJ2-1; tentative D call: TRBD2 (5 bases). CDR1 LGHNA and CDR2 YNFKEQ come from the germline V gene. The CDR3 is made up of 17 amino acids. The V end lost 0 bases, the J end lost 3 bases, and 15 bases lay between the germline ends. CDR3 coding DNA: TGTGCCAGCAGCCAAGAGTCCCCGGGGTTGAGCTACAATGAGCAGTTCTTC. Translation gives CASSQESPGLSYNEQFF.

V is TRBV4-1 and J is TRBJ1-6, with 7 bases lining up with TRBD1. This CDR3 region has 18 residues. The V and J ends lost 4 bases and 10 bases, in that order; junction bases with no gene match: 19. CDR1 is MGHRA, CDR2 YSYEKL, per germline. Here the CDR3 reads CASSPMPWGGQVLSPLHF. The CDR3 DNA is TGCGCCAGCAGCCCAATGCCCTGGGGTGGACAGGTTTTGTCACCCCTCCACTTT.

The chain links TRBV3-1 (or the pseudogene TRBV3-2) to TRBJ2-1, with a weak D call TRBD1 (6 bases). Germline loops: CDR1 LGHDT, CDR2 YNNKEL (reference sequence). The CDR3 sequence is 13 residues long. V shed 9 bases and J shed 5 bases, with 14 bases lying between them. The CDR3 sequence is CASRAGANNEQFF. Written as DNA, the CDR3 is TGTGCCAGTAGGGCAGGGGCGAACAATGAGCAGTTCTTC.

V usage is TRBV7-9 and J usage is TRBJ2-5, with D uncertain. The V gene's germline CDR1 is SEHNR and CDR2 FQNEAQ (reference sequence). Trimming pared 1 base from V and 2 bases from J, leaving 8 bases between. The CDR3 consists of 14 residues. CDR3 sequence: CASSLVPSQETQYF. The CDR3 bases are TGTGCCAGCAGCTTAGTTCCGTCTCAAGAGACCCAGTACTTC.

This chain joins TRBV10-3 and TRBJ2-7; 7 bases are a match to TRBD1. The CDR3 runs 13 residues. Losses at the gene ends were 10 bases for V and 5 bases for J; bases not matched to a gene: 11. CDR1 and CDR2 from the germline V gene are ENHRY and SYGVKD. CDR3 in DNA: TGTGCCACCGCTCCGGGACAGCTAAACGAGCAGTACTTC. Protein sequence: CATAPGQLNEQYF.

The chain links TRBV19 to TRBJ1-1; D perhaps matches TRBD1 (5 bases). The V and J ends lost 7 bases and 1 base respectively, with 13 bases between them. Germline-derived CDR1 and CDR2 are LNHDA and SQIVND (reference sequence). This CDR3 comprises 14 residues. The CDR3 nucleotides read TGTGCCAGTATCCCGGGGGACCGGAACACTGAAGCTTTCTTT. It yields the protein CASIPGDRNTEAFF.

The genes are TRBV4-1 and TRBJ1-2; 7 bases agree with TRBD1. V was pared by 2 bases and J by 3 bases, with 3 bases of the junction left unmatched. CDR1 is MGHRA, CDR2 YSYEKL, per germline. The length of the CDR3 is 14 residues. The CDR3 sequence is CASSQRQGDYGYTF. In nucleotides, the CDR3 is TGCGCCAGCAGCCAACGCCAGGGGGACTATGGCTACACCTTC.

This chain joins TRBV24-1 and TRBJ2-7; 8 bases agree with TRBD2. V trimming: 4 bases; J trimming: 6 bases; junction bases outside the gene matches: 4. The length of the CDR3 is 13 residues. The germline V gene encodes CDR1 KGHDR and CDR2 SFDVKD. The CDR3 here is CATSDPGLGEQYF. Written as DNA, the CDR3 is TGTGCCACCAGTGACCCGGGACTAGGCGAGCAGTACTTC.

The chain joins TRBV5-5 to TRBJ2-2; D is unresolved. Germline V gives CDR1 SGHKS, CDR2 YYEKEE (reference sequence). The CDR3 is 12 residues long. V was pared by 2 bases and J by 6 bases, with 5 bases between. The CDR3 DNA reads as TGTGCCAGCAGCTTCCCGGCCGGGGAGCTGTTTTTT. The encoded protein is CASSFPAGELFF.

The V gene is TRBV5-1, the J gene TRBJ2-1; D gene uncertain. CDR1 is SGHRS, CDR2 YFSETQ, per germline. The CDR3 covers 15 residues. V lost 2 bases to trimming and J lost 1 base, with 10 bases between them. The CDR3 spells CASSFGRSSYNEQFF. The CDR3 nucleotides are TGCGCCAGCAGCTTTGGCAGGTCATCCTACAATGAGCAGTTCTTC.

The rearrangement links TRBV4-3 to TRBJ2-1; 9 nucleotides line up with TRBD2. The J segment lost 4 bases and the V segment lost 1 base, leaving 2 bases of the junction unmatched. Germline V gene data show CDR1 as LGHNA and CDR2 as YSLEER. The CDR3 extends over 15 amino acids. Here the CDR3 DNA reads TGCGCCAGCAGCCAAGCGACTAGCGGTTACAATGAGCAGTTCTTC. It is translated as CASSQATSGYNEQFF.

This clone was observed a few times. V usage is TRBV27 and J usage is TRBJ1-6; the D is unclear. V was clipped by 8 bases and J by 9 bases, with 14 bases between them. The CDR3 covers 13 residues. Germline loops: CDR1 MNHEY, CDR2 SMNVEV (reference sequence). The CDR3 region is CASGVARGSPLHF. CDR3 coding DNA: TGTGCCAGCGGAGTTGCCAGAGGTTCACCCCTCCACTTT.

The chain joins TRBV5-1 to TRBJ2-5, with D maybe TRBD1 (5 bases). V was trimmed by 2 bases and J by 5 bases, leaving 13 bases between them. The germline V gene has CDR1 SGHRS and CDR2 YFSETQ. The CDR3 has 14 residues. CDR3 sequence (DNA): TGCGCCAGCAGCTTAGGACACTTCCAGGAGACCCAGTACTTC. Protein product: CASSLGHFQETQYF. The whole variable domain, filled in from reference TRBV5-1 and TRBJ2-5, reads KAGVTQTPRYLIKTRGQQVTLSCSPISGHRSVSWYQQTPGQGLQFLFEYFSETQRNKGNFPGRFSGRQFSNSRSEMNVSTLELGDSALYLCASSLGHFQETQYFGPGTRLLVL.

This clone appeared a few times. This chain joins TRBV4-3 and TRBJ2-1; possible D gene TRBD1, 6 bases. V was cut by 1 base and J by 0 bases, with 7 bases left in between. Germline V gene sequence: CDR1 LGHNA, CDR2 YSLEER. CDR3 length: 15 residues. The CDR3 loop reads CASSQGRGSYNEQFF. CDR3 sequence (DNA): TGCGCCAGCAGCCAAGGCAGGGGCTCCTACAATGAGCAGTTCTTC.

The V gene is TRBV9, the J gene TRBJ2-3; 12 bases fit TRBD2. Germline lookup yields CDR1 SGDLS and CDR2 YYNGEE. V was clipped by 0 bases and J by 7 bases; unmatched bases: 6. CDR3 length: 16 amino acids. The CDR3 nucleotides read TGTGCCAGCAGCGTAGGATCTAGCGGGAGGGGAAATACGCAGTATTTT. This gives the protein CASSVGSSGRGNTQYF.

The chain recombines TRBV4-2 with TRBJ2-1; 9 nucleotides line up with TRBD2. Germline CDR1 and CDR2: LGHNA and YNFKEQ. The length of the CDR3 is 17 residues. J gave up 4 bases and V 1 base, and 8 bases lay outside the gene matches. In DNA, the CDR3 is TGTGCCAGCAGCCAAGCTATAGCGGGGGAGGAATACAATGAGCAGTTCTTC. It translates to CASSQAIAGEEYNEQFF.

The V gene is TRBV7-9, the J gene TRBJ2-7; 9 bases are shared with TRBD1. V shed 3 bases, J shed 5 bases, and the junction held 8 bases outside the gene matches. In germline, CDR1 is SEHNR, CDR2 FQNEAQ (reference sequence). The CDR3 has 15 amino acids. The CDR3 spells CASSLGQGTIHEQYF. The CDR3 region has the DNA TGTGCCAGCAGCTTGGGACAGGGAACTATCCACGAGCAGTACTTC.

The V gene is TRBV7-9, the J gene TRBJ2-2; 13 bases match TRBD2. The CDR3 is 18 residues long. Germline-derived CDR1 and CDR2 are SEHNR and FQNEAQ (reference sequence). The trim removed 6 bases at V and 7 bases at J, leaving 14 bases unmatched. The CDR3 DNA sequence: TGTGCCAGCAGTCCCGGGACTAGCGGGGCCGGTGGAGGCGGGGAGCTGTTTTTT. This encodes CASSPGTSGAGGGGELFF.

The chain combines TRBV6-2 or TRBV6-3 with TRBJ2-7; D not certain. The CDR3 runs to 11 residues. V was trimmed by 6 bases and J by 4 bases, leaving 7 bases between them. CDR1 and CDR2 from the germline V gene are MNHEY and SVGEGT. The CDR3 coding sequence is TGTGCCAGCAGCCGAACTTACGAGCAGTACTTC. Its protein is CASSRTYEQYF.

The rearrangement uses TRBV5-1 and TRBJ2-3, with D hard to call. CDR1 SGHRS and CDR2 YFSETQ come from the germline V gene. The CDR3 length is 14 residues. Trimming took off 1 base at V and 4 bases at J, with 10 bases between the two ends. CDR3 sequence (DNA): TGCGCCAGCAGCTTGATGGTAGCACCAGATACGCAGTATTTT. It is translated as CASSLMVAPDTQYF.